This T cell receptor (beta chain) is from a study of T cells in Graves' hyperthyroidism and ophthalmopathy. General observations from the study: Among thyroid clonotypes expanded above 0.001, most also appeared in blood.

The source material, RNA transcripts, was used to amplify TCR beta CDR3 regions. A set of HTBI primers served as the primers for a first-round RT-PCR of the TCR CDR3. TCRdb ran MiXCR on the multiplex PCR reads and lists one entry per CDR3 protein. The sample yields 250,000 to 350,000 distinct CDR3 sequences, roughly 22% seen once. This clonotype was seen at least ten times. Its antigen is not known. Clinical symptoms, serum thyroxine, TRAb, thyroid ultrasound and orbital computed tomography informed diagnoses. Sequencing was done on a sample of blood. The TCR originated in a man aged 25-40 years with Graves' ophthalmopathy.

The CDR3 protein is CASSLDLGISYEQYF. The CDR3 nucleotides are TGTGCCAGCAGCTTAGATTTGGGCATCTCCTACGAGCAGTACTTC. This rearrangement joins TRBV11-2 to TRBJ2-7; D unresolved. Deletions cut 0 bases from V and 0 bases from J, with 9 bases between. Germline CDR1 and CDR2: SGHAT and FQNNGV. The CDR3 spans 15 residues. Full variable domain (missing parts from reference TRBV11-2 and TRBJ2-7): EAGVAQSPRYKIIEKRQSVAFWCNPISGHATLYWYQQILGQGPKLLIQFQNNGVVDDSQLPKDRFSAERLKGVDSTLKIQPAKLEDSAVYLCASSLDLGISYEQYFGPGTRLTVT.